The 22 T cell receptor beta chains listed next were all sequenced from one sample in a study of T cells expressing NK-cell markers (dated by TCRdb to 2020 to 2021). The library was produced with 5' RACE. The listed sequencing device is Illumina HiSeq 2000. One entry per CDR3 protein sequence results from the TCRdb reprocessing of the reads, with DNA left out. The table held for this sample gives about 460,000 distinct CDR3 sequences. The ten largest account for roughly 1.4% of the sample. The sample taken for sequencing was blood T cells: a sorted CD56 or NKG2C T cell subset, CD4+ or CD8+ T cells, or bulk PBMC T cells (not recorded which). The receptors here all came from a woman between 50 and 59 years old in good health. Donor details come from another sample of the same person, matched by shared clones.

This sequence joins TRBV24-1 and TRBJ2-1; TCRdb names TRBD2, which stays unverified in the absence of DNA. In germline, CDR1 is KGHDR, CDR2 SFDVKD. The CDR3 has 16 residues. CDR3 region: CATSDSLLGYHNEQFF.

The chain links TRBV5-1 to TRBJ1-5; TCRdb calls TRBD1, which cannot be checked without DNA. CDR1 and CDR2 from the germline V gene are SGHRS and YFSETQ. The CDR3 spans 14 residues. CDR3 amino acids: CASSWGTGNQPQHF.

This chain connects TRBV4-1 to TRBJ2-1; TCRdb's assignment of TRBD1 cannot be checked, as there is no DNA. Germline CDR1 MGHRA, CDR2 YSYEKL. The CDR3 is 12 amino acids. The chain's CDR3 is CASRHYGQEQFF.

This chain connects TRBV19 to TRBJ2-1; TCRdb indicates TRBD1, and absent DNA this call remains unverified. CDR1 is LNHDA and CDR2 is SQIVND in the germline V gene (reference sequence). The CDR3 is 14 amino acids. CDR3 protein: CASSIDATGGEQFF.

CDR3 protein: CATSDTGTVRDTQYF. This sequence joins TRBV24-1 and TRBJ2-3; TCRdb lists TRBD1, though no DNA is available to test this call. CDR3 length: 15 residues. Germline-derived CDR1 and CDR2 are KGHDR and SFDVKD.

The chain carries TRBV7-9 and TRBJ2-1; TCRdb names TRBD1, which stays unverified in the absence of DNA. This CDR3 spans 16 amino acids. The germline V gene encodes CDR1 SEHNR and CDR2 FQNEAQ (reference sequence). The chain's CDR3 is CASSDRPGRGYNEQFF.

V usage is TRBV12-3 or TRBV12-4 and J usage is TRBJ2-1; TCRdb picks TRBD2, but there is no DNA to check that call. The CDR3 totals 17 residues. CDR3: CASSSTSGRGSYNEQFF.

The chain has TRBV3-1 and TRBJ2-1; the D gene TCRdb calls, TRBD1, cannot be checked with no DNA. The CDR3 consists of 19 residues. Germline CDR1 LGHDT, CDR2 YNNKEL (reference sequence). This CDR3 is CASSPWTGGVVGSYNEQFF.

The V call is TRBV24-1, the J call TRBJ2-1; TCRdb reports TRBD2, a call that lacks DNA to check it against. This CDR3 is 14 amino acids long. From germline, CDR1 is KGHDR and CDR2 SFDVKD. CDR3 region: CATSGGLAGDKQFF.

The rearrangement links TRBV29-1 to TRBJ2-7; absent DNA, TCRdb's TRBD2 call cannot be checked. The CDR3 is made up of 16 amino acids. The germline gives CDR1 SQVTM, CDR2 ANQGSEA. The CDR3 loop reads CSVAASGRAVIGEQYF.

This chain joins TRBV29-1 and TRBJ2-1; with no DNA, the TCRdb D assignment of TRBD2 cannot be verified. Germline values: CDR1 SQVTM, CDR2 ANQGSEA. The CDR3 sequence is 12 residues long. CDR3 region: CSVEGSGSSEFF.

This sequence joins TRBV5-1 and TRBJ2-3; the TRBD2 assignment by TCRdb is unverifiable without DNA. CDR3 size: 15 residues. Germline V gives CDR1 SGHRS, CDR2 YFSETQ. The CDR3: CASSFSGGYTDTQYF.

This chain connects TRBV20-1 to TRBJ2-3; absent DNA, TCRdb's TRBD1 call cannot be checked. This CDR3 is built from 15 residues. Germline CDR1 reads DFQATT; CDR2 reads SNEGSKA (reference sequence). This CDR3 reads CSATGTGGSSDTQYF.

The chain combines TRBV5-1 with TRBJ2-7; as DNA is missing, the TRBD2 call by TCRdb cannot be tested. CDR1 and CDR2 (germline): SGHRS, YFSETQ. The CDR3 consists of 15 residues. The CDR3 here is CASSLDGRAVGEQYF.

The rearrangement uses TRBV29-1 and TRBJ2-1; TCRdb gives TRBD2 as the D gene, but with no DNA this cannot be confirmed. Germline V lookup: CDR1 SQVTM, CDR2 ANQGSEA. This CDR3 is built from 16 residues. CDR3: CSVEGRGLADYNEQFF.

The rearrangement joins TRBV5-1 to TRBJ1-2; absent DNA, TCRdb's TRBD1 call cannot be checked. The CDR3 totals 17 residues. The V gene's germline CDR1 is SGHRS and CDR2 YFSETQ. CDR3: CASRAPGDRASDYGYTF.

This chain joins TRBV12-3 or TRBV12-4 and TRBJ1-5; TCRdb picks TRBD1, but there is no DNA to check that call. The CDR3 runs 13 residues. The CDR3 protein is CASTIFTGQPQHF.

V gene TRBV7-2 combines with J gene TRBJ2-3; TCRdb names TRBD2, which stays unverified in the absence of DNA. This CDR3 comprises 17 residues. Germline values: CDR1 SGHTA, CDR2 FQGNSA. The CDR3 sequence: CASSLGTSGRATDTQYF.

The V call is TRBV5-1, the J call TRBJ1-1; TCRdb selects TRBD1, and the lack of DNA leaves this call unchecked. The CDR3 is 14 residues long. Germline V CDR1 and CDR2: SGHRS, YFSETQ. The CDR3 spells CASREWTGGTEAFF.

This chain uses TRBV5-5 with TRBJ2-5; TCRdb gives TRBD2 as the D gene, but with no DNA this cannot be confirmed. CDR3 length: 14 amino acids. Germline V gene sequence: CDR1 SGHKS, CDR2 YYEKEE (reference sequence). The CDR3 loop reads CASSRAGVDRTQYF.

The gene calls are TRBV7-6 and TRBJ2-3; the TCRdb D gene call, TRBD1, has no DNA to confirm it. This CDR3 has 13 amino acids. The germline V gene encodes CDR1 SGHVS and CDR2 FNYEAQ. The CDR3 sequence is CASSFRVQDTQYF.

This chain connects TRBV6-1 to TRBJ2-5; with no DNA, the TCRdb D assignment of TRBD1 cannot be verified. The germline V gene encodes CDR1 MNHNS and CDR2 SASEGT. CDR3 size: 13 residues. The CDR3 sequence: CAGKDRGKETQYF.